The 17 T cell receptor beta chains presented below share a single source sample, sequenced in a study of OX40 agonist ivuxolimab in advanced cancers. The data were produced by immunoSEQ multiplex PCR, yet TCRdb's version contains in-frame clones alone and is incomplete. The sample holds approximately 98,000 clones, roughly 90% seen once. The sequenced sample was CD4+ or CD8+ T cells sorted from blood, obtained in a trial of the OX40 agonist ivuxolimab. The receptors were gathered from an adult with an advanced solid tumor such as melanoma, head and neck, liver or kidney cancer.

V gene TRBV6-1 combines with J gene TRBJ2-1; D not certain. Trimming left V 11 bases short and J 0 bases short, with 17 bases between. The CDR3 spans 15 residues. Per germline, CDR1 MNHNS and CDR2 SASEGT. The CDR3 is CAAAQRPSSYNEQFF. The CDR3 DNA reads TGTGCCGCCGCTCAACGTCCTAGCTCCTACAATGAGCAGTTCTTC.

V gene TRBV29-1 combines with J gene TRBJ2-7, with 8 bases aligning to TRBD1. The V gene's germline CDR1 is SQVTM and CDR2 ANQGSEA. This CDR3 comprises 16 residues. Trimming at V came to 6 bases and at J to 0 bases, leaving 13 bases not matched to a gene. CDR3 DNA: TGCAGCGTGGGGGCTGACAGGGGTCTCCCCTCCTACGAGCAGTACTTC. Translation gives CSVGADRGLPSYEQYF.

V is TRBV13 and J is TRBJ2-6, with D perhaps given as TRBD1 or TRBD2 (5 bases each). Germline values: CDR1 PRHDT, CDR2 FYEKMQ (reference sequence). The ends were cut back, 2 bases at V and 2 bases at J, with 7 bases in the middle. CDR3 length: 15 residues. The CDR3 sequence is CASSLWGTGANVLTF. In nucleotides, the CDR3 is TGTGCCAGCAGCTTATGGGGGACTGGGGCCAACGTCCTGACTTTC.

The chain recombines TRBV6-1 with TRBJ2-7; the D is unclear. Germline V lookup: CDR1 MNHNS, CDR2 SASEGT. Trimming pared 8 bases from V and 5 bases from J, leaving 13 bases between. This CDR3 has 12 amino acids. The CDR3 DNA follows: TGTGCCAGCTCGGACCCTAGGGACGAGCAGTACTTC. Its protein is CASSDPRDEQYF.

The rearrangement joins TRBV6-5 to TRBJ2-7; unclear D gene. From germline, CDR1 is MNHEY and CDR2 SVGAGI. CDR3 length: 13 residues. Trimming removed 6 bases from V and 7 bases from J, with 16 bases in between. The CDR3 here is CASRSDVNLEQYF. CDR3 DNA sequence: TGTGCCAGCAGATCCGATGTGAACTTGGAGCAGTACTTC.

This chain joins TRBV25-1 and TRBJ2-3; no clear D gene. The CDR3 covers 15 residues. Germline V gives CDR1 MGHDK, CDR2 SYGVNS. V gave up 0 bases and J gave up 6 bases, with 13 bases separating them. The CDR3 here is CASSEYLGMVDTQYF. The DNA of the CDR3 is TGTGCCAGCAGTGAATATCTGGGGATGGTGGATACGCAGTATTTT.

The chain joins TRBV19 to TRBJ1-2; the match to TRBD1 covers 7 bases. Germline V gene data show CDR1 as LNHDA and CDR2 as SQIVND (reference sequence). This CDR3 is built from 16 residues. V was pared by 5 bases and J by 1 base, with 10 bases of the junction left unmatched. The DNA of the CDR3 is TGTGCCAGTAGTCACTACGCGACAGGGTTTAACTATGGCTACACCTTC. As protein: CASSHYATGFNYGYTF. Based on the CDR3 plus reference TRBV19 and TRBJ1-2, the full variable domain is DGGITQSPKYLFRKEGQNVTLSCEQNLNHDAMYWYRQDPGQGLRLIYYSQIVNDFQKGDIAEGYSVSREKKESFPLTVTSAQKNPTAFYLCASSHYATGFNYGYTFGSGTRLTVV.

V usage is TRBV11-1 and J usage is TRBJ2-1; no clear D. Between the trimmed V and J ends, which lost 5 bases and 7 bases, there was a span of 6 bases. The germline gives CDR1 SGHAT, CDR2 FQDESV (reference sequence). This CDR3 region has 11 residues. CDR3 sequence reads: CASSIQNEQFF. The CDR3 nucleotides are TGTGCCAGCAGCATACAGAATGAGCAGTTCTTC.

This chain links TRBV5-4 with TRBJ2-7, with D tentatively TRBD1 (6 bases). Trimming left V 4 bases short and J 2 bases short, with 13 bases between. This CDR3 contains 14 residues. The germline CDR1 and CDR2 sequences are SGHNT and YYREEE (reference sequence). DNA for the CDR3: TGTGCCAGCAGCCAAGACAGGACCACCTACGAGCAGTACTTC. Translation gives CASSQDRTTYEQYF.

The chain links TRBV4-1 to TRBJ2-5; a weak D match, TRBD2 (6 bases). From germline, CDR1 is MGHRA and CDR2 YSYEKL. The CDR3 sequence is 13 residues long. V lost 2 bases and J 5 bases, leaving 9 bases between the germline ends. The CDR3 loop is CASSQPGSETQYF. The DNA of the CDR3 is TGCGCCAGCAGCCAACCCGGGAGTGAGACCCAGTACTTC.

The chain is built from TRBV5-1 and TRBJ2-2; a possible D gene is TRBD1 (6 bases). Per the germline V gene, CDR1 is SGHRS and CDR2 is YFSETQ. There are 15 residues in the CDR3. V lost 4 bases and J 0 bases, leaving 10 bases between the germline ends. The CDR3 sequence: CASSTGHSNTGELFF. In nucleotides, the CDR3 is TGCGCCAGCAGCACGGGACATTCGAACACCGGGGAGCTGTTTTTT.

This chain links TRBV19 with TRBJ2-1, with 13 bases lining up with TRBD2. Unmatched junction bases numbered 4, after V lost 5 bases and J lost 6 bases. Germline V gene lookup returns CDR1 LNHDA and CDR2 SQIVND (reference sequence). CDR3 length: 15 residues. The CDR3 here is CASSVGLAGVNEQFF. The DNA for the CDR3 is TGTGCCAGTAGTGTCGGACTAGCGGGAGTCAATGAGCAGTTCTTC.

The chain carries TRBV11-3 and TRBJ2-5; 11 positions match TRBD2. V trimming: 1 base; J trimming: 5 bases; junction bases outside the gene matches: 12. Germline V lookup: CDR1 SGHNT, CDR2 YENEEA. The CDR3 extends over 18 amino acids. CDR3 region: CASSLGDLSGRAVETQYF. CDR3 sequence (DNA): TGTGCCAGCAGCTTAGGGGATCTTAGCGGGAGGGCCGTGGAGACCCAGTACTTC.

The rearrangement links TRBV30 to TRBJ2-4; 11 bases map to TRBD1. The CDR3 covers 14 residues. CDR1 is GTSNPN and CDR2 is SVGIG in the germline V gene (reference sequence). Trimming took 2 bases from V and 12 from J; bases not matched to a gene: 9. The CDR3 sequence is CAWSTRTGGYGQYF. The DNA of the CDR3 is TGTGCCTGGAGTACCAGGACAGGGGGCTACGGTCAGTACTTC.

The chain joins TRBV27 to TRBJ2-2, with D possibly matching TRBD1 (7 bases). The CDR3 has 14 amino acids. Germline CDR1 and CDR2: MNHEY and SMNVEV (reference sequence). V was shortened by 2 bases and J by 6 bases, with 10 bases between the two germline ends. CDR3 in DNA: TGTGCCAGCAGTTTAGGAGGGGGCCCCGGGGAGCTGTTTTTT. Amino acids: CASSLGGGPGELFF.

The chain combines TRBV6-4 with TRBJ2-1; 15 bases align to TRBD2. Germline V gene data show CDR1 as MRHNA and CDR2 as SNTAGT. The trim removed 0 bases at V and 10 bases at J, leaving 4 bases unmatched. The CDR3 length is 16 residues. CDR3 DNA sequence: TGTGCCAGCAGTGACTCTTGGACTAGCGGGAGGGCCGAGCAGTTCTTC. It yields the protein CASSDSWTSGRAEQFF.

The rearrangement uses TRBV6-5 and TRBJ1-5, with 9 positions matching TRBD1. Trimming took 5 bases from V and 5 from J; bases not matched to a gene: 4. The germline gives CDR1 MNHEY, CDR2 SVGAGI. The length of the CDR3 is 14 residues. For the CDR3, the DNA is TGTGCCAGCAGTCTACGGACAGGGGATCAGCCCCAGCATTTT. It translates to CASSLRTGDQPQHF.